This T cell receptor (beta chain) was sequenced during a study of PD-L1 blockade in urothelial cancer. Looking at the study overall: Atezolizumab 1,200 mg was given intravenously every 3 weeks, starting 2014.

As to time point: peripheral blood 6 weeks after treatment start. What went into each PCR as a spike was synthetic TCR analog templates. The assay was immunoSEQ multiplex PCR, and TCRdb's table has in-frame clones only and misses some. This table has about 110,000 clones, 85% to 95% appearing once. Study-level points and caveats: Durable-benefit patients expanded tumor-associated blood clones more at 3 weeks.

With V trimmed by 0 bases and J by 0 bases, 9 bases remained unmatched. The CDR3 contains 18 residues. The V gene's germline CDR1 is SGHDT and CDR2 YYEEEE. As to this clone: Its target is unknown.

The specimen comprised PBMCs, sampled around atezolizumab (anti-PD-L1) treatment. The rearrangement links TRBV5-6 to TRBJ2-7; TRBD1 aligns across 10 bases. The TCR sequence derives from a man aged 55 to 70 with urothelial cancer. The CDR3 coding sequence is TGTGCCAGCAGCTTGGAGCCCGGGACAGGGGTGAGCTCCTACGAGCAGTACTTC. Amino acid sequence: CASSLEPGTGVSSYEQYF. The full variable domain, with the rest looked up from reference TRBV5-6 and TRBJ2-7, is DAGVTQSPTHLIKTRGQQVTLRCSPKSGHDTVSWYQQALGQGPQFIFQYYEEEERQRGNFPDRFSGHQFPNYSSELNVNALLLGDSALYLCASSLEPGTGVSSYEQYFGPGTRLTVT.